The 5 T cell receptor beta chains below come from one sample, sequenced in a study of beta chain features in type 1 diabetes. Expressed TCRB transcripts were sequenced after all isolated RNA was converted to cDNA. Some clones are missing from TCRdb's copy, which holds only in-frame ones; the method was immunoSEQ multiplex PCR. The sample has under 900,000 clones, 15% to 20% seen once. The source material was naive CD4+ T cells from blood. These TCRs come from a young woman in good health.

This clone was found a few times. The chain couples TRBV27 to TRBJ1-1, with TRBD1 matching 8 bases. The CDR3 has 15 amino acids. CDR1 and CDR2 (germline): MNHEY, SMNVEV (reference sequence). V was clipped by 6 bases and J by 4 bases; unmatched bases: 10. The CDR3 protein is CASSPGQGMGTEAFF. Here the CDR3 DNA reads TGTGCCAGCAGCCCTGGACAGGGAATGGGCACTGAAGCTTTCTTT.

The genes are TRBV11-3 and TRBJ2-2; D uncertain. V dropped 2 bases and J dropped 2 bases, with 3 bases sitting between them. Per the germline V gene, CDR1 is SGHNT and CDR2 is YENEEA. CDR3 length equals 13 residues. CDR3: CASSLINTGELFF. The CDR3 nucleotides read TGTGCCAGCAGCTTAATCAACACCGGGGAGCTGTTTTTT.

This clone was seen a handful of times. The chain links TRBV18 to TRBJ2-5; unclear D gene. Per the germline V gene, CDR1 is KGHSH and CDR2 is LQKENI. V lost 4 bases, J lost 0 bases, and 9 bases lay in between. CDR3 length: 14 amino acids. The DNA for the CDR3 is TGTGCCAGCTCACAGGACGGGTACCAAGAGACCCAGTACTTC. Amino acids: CASSQDGYQETQYF.

This clone occurred a few times. The limits of the CDR3 on the DNA are not certain, so only TCRdb's listed CDR3 is given. The gene calls are TRBV19 and TRBJ2-3. The germline V gene encodes CDR1 LNHDA and CDR2 SQIVND (reference sequence). The CDR3 has 13 residues if both end residues are counted. CDR3: CASKGFLADTQYF.

There are a few counts of this clone. The chain carries TRBV7-2 and TRBJ2-5; tentative D call: TRBD2 (6 bases). Per germline, CDR1 SGHTA and CDR2 FQGNSA. V was clipped by 1 base and J by 4 bases, with 16 bases between them. This CDR3 region has 16 residues. CDR3 sequence reads: CASSLDLGDGRETQYF. The DNA of the CDR3 is TGTGCCAGCAGCTTAGACCTAGGGGACGGGAGAGAGACCCAGTACTTC. Drawing the rest from reference TRBV7-2 and TRBJ2-5, the complete variable domain is GAGVSQSPSNKVTEKGKDVELRCDPISGHTALYWYRQSLGQGLEFLIYFQGNSAPDKSGLPSDRFSAERTGGSVSTLTIQRTQQEDSAVYLCASSLDLGDGRETQYFGPGTRLLVL.